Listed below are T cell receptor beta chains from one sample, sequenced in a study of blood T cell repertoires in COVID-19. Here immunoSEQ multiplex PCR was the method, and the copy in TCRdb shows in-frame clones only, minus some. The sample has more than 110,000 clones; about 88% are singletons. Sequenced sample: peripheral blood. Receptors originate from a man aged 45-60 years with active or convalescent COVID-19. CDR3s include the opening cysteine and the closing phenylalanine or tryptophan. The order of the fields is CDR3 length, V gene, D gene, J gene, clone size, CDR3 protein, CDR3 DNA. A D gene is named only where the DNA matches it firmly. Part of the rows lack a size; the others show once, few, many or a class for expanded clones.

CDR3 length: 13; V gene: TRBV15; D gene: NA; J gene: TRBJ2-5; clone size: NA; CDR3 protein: CATRPRFQETQYF; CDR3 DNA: TGTGCCACCAGACCGCGGTTTCAAGAGACCCAGTACTTC
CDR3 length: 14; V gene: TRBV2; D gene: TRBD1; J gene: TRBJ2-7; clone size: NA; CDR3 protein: CASRLTGAFYEQYF; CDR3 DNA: TGTGCCAGCAGGCTGACAGGGGCCTTCTACGAGCAGTACTTC
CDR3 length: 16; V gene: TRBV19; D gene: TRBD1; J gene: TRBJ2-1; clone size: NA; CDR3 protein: CASRSQGVSSYNEQFF; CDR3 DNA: TGTGCCAGTAGAAGTCAGGGGGTGAGCTCCTACAATGAGCAGTTCTTC
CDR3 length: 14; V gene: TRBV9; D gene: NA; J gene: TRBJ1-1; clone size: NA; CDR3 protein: CASSVVGGYTEAFF; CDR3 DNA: TGTGCCAGCAGCGTAGTAGGAGGGTACACTGAAGCTTTCTTT
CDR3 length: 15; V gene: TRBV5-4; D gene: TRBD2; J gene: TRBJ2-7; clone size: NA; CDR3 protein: CASSPYQAGSYEQYF; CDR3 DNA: TGTGCCAGCAGCCCATATCAAGCGGGGTCCTACGAGCAGTACTTC
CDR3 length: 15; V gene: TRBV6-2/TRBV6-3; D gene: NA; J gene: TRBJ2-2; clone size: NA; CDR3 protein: CASSYGLTNTGELFF; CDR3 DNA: TGTGCCAGCAGTTACGGGCTGACGAACACCGGGGAGCTGTTTTTT
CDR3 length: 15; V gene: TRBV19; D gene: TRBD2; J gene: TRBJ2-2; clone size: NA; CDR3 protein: CASSSGGRNTGELFF; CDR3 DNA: TGTGCCAGTAGTAGTGGCGGGAGGAACACCGGGGAGCTGTTTTTT
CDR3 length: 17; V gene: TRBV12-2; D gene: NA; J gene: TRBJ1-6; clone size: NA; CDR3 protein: CASRLAPPRTGNSPLHF; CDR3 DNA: TGTGCAAGTCGCTTAGCGCCACCTCGGACAGGAAATTCACCCCTCCACTTT
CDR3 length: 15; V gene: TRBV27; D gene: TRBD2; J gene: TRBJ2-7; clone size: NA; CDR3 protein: CASSLSRTSGYEQYF; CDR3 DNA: TGTGCCAGCAGTTTATCACGGACTAGCGGCTACGAGCAGTACTTC
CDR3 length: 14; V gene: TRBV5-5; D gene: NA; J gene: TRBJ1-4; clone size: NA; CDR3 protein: CASSLQGGNEKLFF; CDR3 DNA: TGTGCCAGCAGCTTACAGGGTGGTAATGAAAAACTGTTTTTT
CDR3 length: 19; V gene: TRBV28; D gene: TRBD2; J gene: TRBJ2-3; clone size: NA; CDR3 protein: CASSTRPPSGRFIADTQYF; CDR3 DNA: TGTGCCAGCAGTACTCGTCCTCCTAGCGGGAGGTTTATCGCAGATACGCAGTATTTT
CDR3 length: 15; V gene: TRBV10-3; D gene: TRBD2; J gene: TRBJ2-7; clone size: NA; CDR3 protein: CAISEKRAGAYEQYF; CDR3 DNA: TGTGCCATCAGTGAGAAGCGGGCGGGGGCCTACGAGCAGTACTTC
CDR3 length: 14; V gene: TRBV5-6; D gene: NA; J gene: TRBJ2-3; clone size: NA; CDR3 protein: CASSYKVHTDTQYF; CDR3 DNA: TGTGCCAGCAGCTATAAAGTACACACAGATACGCAGTATTTT
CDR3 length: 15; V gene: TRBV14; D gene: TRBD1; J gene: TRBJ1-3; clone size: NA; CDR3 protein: CASSPQGISGNTIYF; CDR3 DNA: TGTGCCAGCAGCCCACAGGGGATCTCTGGAAACACCATATATTTT
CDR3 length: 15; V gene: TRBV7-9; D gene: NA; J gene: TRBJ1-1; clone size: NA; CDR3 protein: CASSFNTGLNTEAFF; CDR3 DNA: TGTGCCAGCAGCTTCAATACAGGTCTGAACACTGAAGCTTTCTTT
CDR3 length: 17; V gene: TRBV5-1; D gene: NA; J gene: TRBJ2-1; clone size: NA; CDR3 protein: CASSSMVVGTGYNEQFF; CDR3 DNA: TGCGCCAGCAGTTCTATGGTGGTCGGGACTGGGTACAATGAGCAGTTCTTC
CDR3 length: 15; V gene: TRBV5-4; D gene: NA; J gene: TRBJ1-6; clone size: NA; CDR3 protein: CASSLWDTDNSPLHF; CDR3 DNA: TGTGCCAGCAGCTTGTGGGACACCGACAATTCACCCCTCCACTTT
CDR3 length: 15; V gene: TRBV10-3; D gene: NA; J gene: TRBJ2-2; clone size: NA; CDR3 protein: CAISAVAENTGELFF; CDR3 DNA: TGTGCCATCAGTGCTGTAGCGGAAAACACCGGGGAGCTGTTTTTT
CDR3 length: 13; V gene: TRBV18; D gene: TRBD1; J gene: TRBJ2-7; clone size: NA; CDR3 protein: CASSPTGVAEQYF; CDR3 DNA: TGTGCCAGCTCGCCCACAGGGGTGGCCGAGCAGTACTTC
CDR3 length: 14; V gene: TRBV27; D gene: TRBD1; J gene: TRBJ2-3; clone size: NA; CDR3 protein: CASRSGTVTDTQYF; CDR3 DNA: TGTGCCAGCAGGTCCGGGACAGTCACAGATACGCAGTATTTT
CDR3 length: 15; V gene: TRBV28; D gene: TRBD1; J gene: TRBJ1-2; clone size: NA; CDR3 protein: CASSFLTGGVYGYTF; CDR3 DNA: TGTGCCAGCAGTTTCCTTACAGGGGGCGTTTATGGCTACACCTTC
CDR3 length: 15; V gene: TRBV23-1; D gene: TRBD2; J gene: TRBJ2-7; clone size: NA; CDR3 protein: CASRALAGGPYEQYF; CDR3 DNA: TGCGCCAGCAGGGCACTAGCGGGAGGCCCCTACGAGCAGTACTTC
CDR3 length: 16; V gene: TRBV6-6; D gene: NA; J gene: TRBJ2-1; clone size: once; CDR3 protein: CASSYLELNLNNEQFF; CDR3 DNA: TGTGCCAGCAGTTACCTAGAACTAAACTTAAACAATGAGCAGTTCTTC
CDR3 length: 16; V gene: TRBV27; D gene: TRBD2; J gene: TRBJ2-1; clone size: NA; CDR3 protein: CASRGGVTSSYNEQFF; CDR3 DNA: TGTGCCAGCAGGGGGGGGGTGACAAGCTCCTACAATGAGCAGTTCTTC
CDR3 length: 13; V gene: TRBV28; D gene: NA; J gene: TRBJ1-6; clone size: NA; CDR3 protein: CAIRGSRNSPLHF; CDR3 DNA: TGTGCCATTAGGGGCAGTCGCAATTCACCCCTCCACTTT
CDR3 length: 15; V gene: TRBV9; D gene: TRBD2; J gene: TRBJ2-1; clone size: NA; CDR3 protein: CASSASGASYNEQFF; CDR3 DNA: TGTGCCAGCAGCGCCAGCGGGGCCTCCTACAATGAGCAGTTCTTC
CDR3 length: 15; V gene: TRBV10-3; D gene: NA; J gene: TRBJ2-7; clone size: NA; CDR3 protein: CAITYGKGASYEQYF; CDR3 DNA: TGTGCCATCACTTACGGGAAGGGCGCCTCCTACGAGCAGTACTTC
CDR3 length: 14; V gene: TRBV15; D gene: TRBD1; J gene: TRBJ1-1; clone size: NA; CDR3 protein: CATSRQQGTTEAFF; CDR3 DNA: TGTGCCACCAGCAGACAACAGGGGACCACTGAAGCTTTCTTT
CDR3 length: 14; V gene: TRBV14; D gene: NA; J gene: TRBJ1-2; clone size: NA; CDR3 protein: CASSQVGVDYGYTF; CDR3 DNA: TGTGCCAGCAGCCAAGTAGGGGTAGACTATGGCTACACCTTC
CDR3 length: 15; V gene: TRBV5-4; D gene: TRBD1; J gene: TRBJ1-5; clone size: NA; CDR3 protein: CASSNAGGRNQPQHF; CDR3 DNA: TGTGCCAGCAGCAACGCAGGGGGTCGCAATCAGCCCCAGCATTTT
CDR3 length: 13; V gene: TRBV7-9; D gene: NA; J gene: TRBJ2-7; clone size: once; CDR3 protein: CASSLEIASEQYF; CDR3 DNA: TGTGCCAGCAGCTTAGAAATTGCGTCCGAGCAGTACTTC
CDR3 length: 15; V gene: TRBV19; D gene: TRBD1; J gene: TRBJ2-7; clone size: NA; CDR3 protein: CASSSGGAPTYEQYF; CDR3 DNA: TGTGCCAGTAGTTCAGGGGGAGCGCCCACCTACGAGCAGTACTTC
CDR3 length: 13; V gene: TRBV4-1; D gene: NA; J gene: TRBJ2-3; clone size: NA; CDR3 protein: CASSQALTDTQYF; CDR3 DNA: TGCGCCAGCAGCCAGGCCCTCACAGATACGCAGTATTTT
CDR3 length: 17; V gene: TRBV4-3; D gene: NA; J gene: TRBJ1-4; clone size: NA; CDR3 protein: CASTPGESTATNEKLFF; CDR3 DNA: TGCGCCAGCACTCCGGGGGAATCGACCGCAACTAATGAAAAACTGTTTTTT
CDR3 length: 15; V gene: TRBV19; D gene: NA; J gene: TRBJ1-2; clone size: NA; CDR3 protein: CASSIDDKEGCGYTF; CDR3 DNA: TGTGCCAGTAGTATAGATGATAAGGAGGGTTGCGGCTACACCTTC
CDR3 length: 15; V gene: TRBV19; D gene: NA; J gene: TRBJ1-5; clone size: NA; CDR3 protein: CASSSTGLISQPQHF; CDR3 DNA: TGTGCCAGTAGTAGTACGGGATTGATCAGCCAGCCCCAGCATTTT
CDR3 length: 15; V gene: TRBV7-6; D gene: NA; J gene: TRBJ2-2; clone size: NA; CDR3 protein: CASSGLSGPTGELFF; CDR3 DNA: TGTGCCAGCAGCGGCCTGAGCGGGCCGACCGGGGAGCTGTTTTTT
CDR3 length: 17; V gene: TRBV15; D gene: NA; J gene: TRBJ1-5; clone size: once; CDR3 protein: CATSRDVGMYSNQPQHF; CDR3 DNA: TGTGCCACCAGCAGAGATGTCGGGATGTATAGCAATCAGCCCCAGCATTTT
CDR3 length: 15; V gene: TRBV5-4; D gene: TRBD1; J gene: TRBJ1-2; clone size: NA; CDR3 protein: CASSSDRGQSYGYTF; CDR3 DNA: TGTGCCAGCAGCTCCGACAGGGGGCAAAGCTATGGCTACACCTTC
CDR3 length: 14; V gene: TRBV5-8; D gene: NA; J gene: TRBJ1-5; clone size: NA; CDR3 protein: CASSNPGSNQPQHF; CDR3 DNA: TGTGCCAGCAGCAACCCGGGGAGCAATCAGCCCCAGCATTTT
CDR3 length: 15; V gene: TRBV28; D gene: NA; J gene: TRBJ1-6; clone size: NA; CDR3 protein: CASSRTGFANSPLHF; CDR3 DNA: TGTGCCAGCAGCCGTACAGGGTTCGCTAATTCACCCCTCCACTTT
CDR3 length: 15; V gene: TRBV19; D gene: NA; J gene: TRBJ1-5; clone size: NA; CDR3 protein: CATTQDRTYNQPQHF; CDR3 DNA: TGTGCCACAACCCAGGACAGAACCTACAATCAGCCCCAGCATTTT
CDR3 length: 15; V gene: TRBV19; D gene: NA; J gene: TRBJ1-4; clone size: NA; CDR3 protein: CASSIETGTNEKLFF; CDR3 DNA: TGTGCCAGTAGTATCGAGACAGGCACTAATGAAAAACTGTTTTTT
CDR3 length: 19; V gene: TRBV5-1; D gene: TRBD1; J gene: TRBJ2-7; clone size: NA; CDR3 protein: CASSLRGTGDLPNPYEQYF; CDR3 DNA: TGCGCCAGCAGCTTACGCGGGACAGGTGACCTCCCGAACCCCTACGAGCAGTACTTC
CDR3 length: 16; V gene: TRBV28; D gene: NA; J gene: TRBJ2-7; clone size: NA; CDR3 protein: CASSSPSSIRGYEQYF; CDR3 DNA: TGTGCCAGCAGTTCCCCTTCTAGCATTCGGGGCTACGAGCAGTACTTC
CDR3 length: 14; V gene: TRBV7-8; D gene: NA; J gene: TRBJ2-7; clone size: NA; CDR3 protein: CASSLAPGGREQYF; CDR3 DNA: TGTGCCAGCAGCTTAGCACCGGGGGGCCGCGAGCAGTACTTC
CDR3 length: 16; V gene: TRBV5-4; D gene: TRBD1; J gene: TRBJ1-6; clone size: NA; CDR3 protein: CASSPGQGAQNSPLHF; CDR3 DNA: TGTGCCAGCAGCCCAGGACAGGGGGCTCAAAATTCACCCCTCCATTTT
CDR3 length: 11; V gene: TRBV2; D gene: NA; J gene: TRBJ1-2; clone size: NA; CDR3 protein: CASSIGGGYTF; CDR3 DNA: TGTGCCAGCAGTATCGGAGGTGGCTACACCTTC
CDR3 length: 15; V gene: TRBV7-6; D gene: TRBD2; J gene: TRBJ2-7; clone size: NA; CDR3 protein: CASSLSGGMKYEQYF; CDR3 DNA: TGTGCCAGCAGCCTGAGCGGGGGTATGAAGTACGAGCAGTACTTC
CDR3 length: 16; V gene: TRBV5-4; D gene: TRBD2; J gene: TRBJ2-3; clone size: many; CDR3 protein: CASSLWELAGADTQYF; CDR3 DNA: TGTGCCAGCAGCTTGTGGGAACTAGCGGGAGCAGATACGCAGTATTTT
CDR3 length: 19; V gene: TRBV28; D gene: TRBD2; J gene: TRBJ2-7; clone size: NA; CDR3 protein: CASSPVGSGRHRSSYEQYF; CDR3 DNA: TGTGCCAGCAGCCCCGTGGGTAGCGGGAGACACCGAAGCTCCTACGAGCAGTACTTC
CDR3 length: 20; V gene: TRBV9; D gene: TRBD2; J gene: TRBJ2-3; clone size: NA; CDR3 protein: CARSVGGGLAGVGHTDTQYF; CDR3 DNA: TGTGCCCGCAGCGTTGGGGGGGGACTAGCGGGAGTGGGCCACACAGATACGCAGTATTTT
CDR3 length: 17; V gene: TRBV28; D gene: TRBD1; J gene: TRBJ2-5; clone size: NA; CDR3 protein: CASSSIQTGLFGETQYF; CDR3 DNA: TGTGCCAGCAGCTCTATTCAGACAGGGTTGTTTGGAGAGACCCAGTACTTC